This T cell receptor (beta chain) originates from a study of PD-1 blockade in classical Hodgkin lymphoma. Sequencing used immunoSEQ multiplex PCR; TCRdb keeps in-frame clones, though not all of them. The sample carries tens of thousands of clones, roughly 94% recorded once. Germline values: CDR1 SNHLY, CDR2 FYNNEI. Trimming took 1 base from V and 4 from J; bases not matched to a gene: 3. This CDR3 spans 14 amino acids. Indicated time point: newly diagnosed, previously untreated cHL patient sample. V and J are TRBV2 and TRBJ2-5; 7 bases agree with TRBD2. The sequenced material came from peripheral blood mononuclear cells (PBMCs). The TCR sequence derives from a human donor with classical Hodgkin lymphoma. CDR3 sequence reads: CASSEVTSAETQYF. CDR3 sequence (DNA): TGTGCCAGCAGTGAAGTAACTAGCGCAGAGACCCAGTACTTC. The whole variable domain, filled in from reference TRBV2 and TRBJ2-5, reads EPEVTQTPSHQVTQMGQEVILRCVPISNHLYFYWYRQILGQKVEFLVSFYNNEISEKSEIFDDQFSVERPDGSNFTLKIRSTKLEDSAMYFCASSEVTSAETQYFGPGTRLLVL.